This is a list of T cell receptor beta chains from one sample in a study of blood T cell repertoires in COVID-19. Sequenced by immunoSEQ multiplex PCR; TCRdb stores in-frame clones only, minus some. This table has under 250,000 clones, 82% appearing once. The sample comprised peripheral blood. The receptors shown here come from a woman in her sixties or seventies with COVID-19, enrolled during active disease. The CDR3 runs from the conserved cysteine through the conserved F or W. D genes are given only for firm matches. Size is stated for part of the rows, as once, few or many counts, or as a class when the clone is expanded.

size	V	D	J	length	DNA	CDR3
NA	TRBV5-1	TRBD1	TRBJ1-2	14	TGCGCCAGCAGCTTGGACGGGACAGCCTATGGCTACACCTTC	CASSLDGTAYGYTF
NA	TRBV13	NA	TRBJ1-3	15	TGTGCCAGCAGCTCCCCCCCGAGCTCTGGAAACACCATATATTTT	CASSSPPSSGNTIYF
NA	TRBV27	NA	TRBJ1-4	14	TGTGCCAGCAGTTCCCGTTTAGGCGGTGAAAAACTGTTTTTT	CASSSRLGGEKLFF
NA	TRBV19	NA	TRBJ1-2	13	TGTGCCAGTCAGCAACAGGGCGGCTATGGCTACACCTTC	CASQQQGGYGYTF
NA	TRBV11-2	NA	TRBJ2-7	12	TGTGCCAGCAGCACCCAGGGCTACGAGCAGTACTTC	CASSTQGYEQYF
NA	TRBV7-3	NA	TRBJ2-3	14	TGTGCCAGCAGCTTAACGTCGGGCACAGATACGCAGTATTTT	CASSLTSGTDTQYF
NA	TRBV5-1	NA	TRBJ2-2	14	TGCGCCAGCAGCTTGAAAGTAACGGCCGGGGAGCTGTTTTTT	CASSLKVTAGELFF
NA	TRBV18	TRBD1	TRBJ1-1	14	TGTGCCAGCTCACCCCAGGGGGCCGACACTGAAGCTTTCTTT	CASSPQGADTEAFF
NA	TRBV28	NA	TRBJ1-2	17	TGTGCCAGCAGTTTGGGCGGAGGCAGGTTAAGCCCCTATGGCTACACCTTC	CASSLGGGRLSPYGYTF
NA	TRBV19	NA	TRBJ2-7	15	TGTGCCAGTAGTATAGCAGGGATGGCAGGGGACGAGCAGTACTTC	CASSIAGMAGDEQYF
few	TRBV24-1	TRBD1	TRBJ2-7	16	TGTGCCACCAGTGACTCCTCGGGACAGGGAGCTGCCGAGCAGTACTTC	CATSDSSGQGAAEQYF
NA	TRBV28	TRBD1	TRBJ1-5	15	TGTGCCAGCACTTCGCCGGGACAGGGGTCTCAGCCCCAGCATTTT	CASTSPGQGSQPQHF
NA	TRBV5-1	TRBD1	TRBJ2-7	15	TGCGCCAGCAGCTTGTCCGGACAGGGGGCAGGGGAGCAGTACTTC	CASSLSGQGAGEQYF
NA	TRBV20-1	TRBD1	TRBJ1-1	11	TGCAGGGGACAGTTGAACACTGAAGCTTTCTTT	CRGQLNTEAFF
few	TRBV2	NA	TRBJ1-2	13	TGTGCCAGCAGTGAACAGGGGATTGGTGGCTACACCTTC	CASSEQGIGGYTF
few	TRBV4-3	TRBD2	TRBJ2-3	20	TGCGCCAGCAGCCAAGATCTTTCTAGCGGGAGGGCCTCTAGCACAGATACGCAGTATTTT	CASSQDLSSGRASSTDTQYF
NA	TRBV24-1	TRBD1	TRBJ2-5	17	TGTGCCACCAGTGACTCGGGACAGGGACGGCACAGAGAGACCCAGTACTTC	CATSDSGQGRHRETQYF
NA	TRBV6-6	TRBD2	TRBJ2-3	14	TGTGCCAGCTCCCGGGCGGGAGGGCAAAATACGCAGTATTTT	CASSRAGGQNTQYF
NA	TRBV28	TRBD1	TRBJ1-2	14	TGTGCCAGCAGTTTAAGCGCAGGGGGCTATGGCTACACCTTC	CASSLSAGGYGYTF
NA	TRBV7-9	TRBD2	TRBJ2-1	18	TGTGCCAGCAGCTCCAGCTTGACTAGCGGGAGTCCAACCGATGAGCAGTTCTTC	CASSSSLTSGSPTDEQFF
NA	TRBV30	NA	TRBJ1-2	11	TGTGCCTGGAGTGTTCTCTATGGCTACACCTTC	CAWSVLYGYTF
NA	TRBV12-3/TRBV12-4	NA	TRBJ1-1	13	TGTGCCAGCAGTTTGGGGGGAGGCACTGAAGCTTTCTTT	CASSLGGGTEAFF
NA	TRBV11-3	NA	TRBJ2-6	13	TGTGCCAGCACCAACTCTGGGGCCAACGTCCTGACTTTC	CASTNSGANVLTF
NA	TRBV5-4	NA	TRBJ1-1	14	TGTGCCAGCCGCGATCAGGGGTGGAACACTGAAGCTTTCTTT	CASRDQGWNTEAFF
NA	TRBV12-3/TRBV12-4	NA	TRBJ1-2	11	TGTGCCAGCAGTTCTAGCCGCGGCAACACCTTC	CASSSSRGNTF